This TCR beta chain stems from a study of T cell changes during pregnancy in multiple sclerosis. Assay: immunoSEQ multiplex PCR; the TCRdb copy retains only in-frame clones and omits some. The sample has fewer than 90,000 clones, roughly 94% seen once. The V and J ends lost 8 bases and 4 bases, in that order; junction bases with no gene match: 8. The CDR3 extends over 14 amino acids. Germline V gene data show CDR1 as SNHLY and CDR2 as FYNNEI. Material: peripheral blood, obtained after pregnancy. The gene calls are TRBV2 and TRBJ2-3, with 8 bases matching TRBD2. This sequence originates from a female donor in good health, enrolled as a control in a pregnancy study. The CDR3 loop reads CASRPGAGADTQYF. CDR3 DNA: TGTGCCAGCCGCCCGGGAGCGGGAGCAGATACGCAGTATTTT.